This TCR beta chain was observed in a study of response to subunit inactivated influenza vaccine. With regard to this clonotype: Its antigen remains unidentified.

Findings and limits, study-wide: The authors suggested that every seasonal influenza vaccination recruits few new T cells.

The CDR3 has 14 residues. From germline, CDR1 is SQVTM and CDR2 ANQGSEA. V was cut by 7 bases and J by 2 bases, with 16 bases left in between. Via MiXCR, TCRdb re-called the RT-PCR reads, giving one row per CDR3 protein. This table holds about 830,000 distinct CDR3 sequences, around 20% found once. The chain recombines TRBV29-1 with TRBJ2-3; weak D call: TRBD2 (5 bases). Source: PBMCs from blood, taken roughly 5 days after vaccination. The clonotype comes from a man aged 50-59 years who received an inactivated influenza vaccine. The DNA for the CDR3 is TGCAGCGCGAATAATGGCGGGCTCACAGATACGCAGTATTTT. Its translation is CSANNGGLTDTQYF.